The clone carrying this T cell receptor (beta chain) is a singleton in its sample. Its antigen is not known. This specimen comes from a study of shared clonotypes between healthy human individuals. Notes on the study in general: In this cohort, only blood was sampled, and tissue repertoires likely differ.

TCRdb's copy holds only in-frame clones and misses some; the assay was immunoSEQ multiplex PCR. This table holds around 510,000 clones, around 95% found once. This TCR came from a woman aged 25-40 years in good health. Input material: naive CD4+ T cells sorted from blood. The subset denotes: CD45RA+ positively selected.

The CDR3 is CASSRYVAGELFF. CDR3 in DNA: TGTGCCAGCAGCCGATACGTCGCCGGGGAGCTGTTTTTT. This chain links TRBV5-6 with TRBJ2-2; D gene uncertain. Trimming left V 4 bases short and J 6 bases short, with 10 bases between. The length of the CDR3 is 13 residues. Germline lookup yields CDR1 SGHDT and CDR2 YYEEEE.